Sequencing of this TCR beta chain was carried out in a study of cytomegalovirus exposure and HLA in healthy donors. Both 60 Vbeta primers and 13 Jbeta primers went into the PCR. Profiling relied on immunoSEQ multiplex PCR, and the TCRdb table lists in-frame clones only, not all of them. The sample carries roughly 100,000 clones, approximately 83% recorded once. For this clone: What it recognizes is unknown.

V lost 4 bases, J lost 1 base, and 11 bases lay in between. CDR3 length: 14 amino acids. Germline lookup yields CDR1 MGHRA and CDR2 YSYEKL. Points from the study as a whole: The study put 160 or so TCR beta chains on its list as cytomegalovirus-associated. Reported findings show TCR beta sequences accurately forecast HLA-A and HLA-B alleles in most subjects. Sequencing depth roughly uniform across donors was assumed in presence/absence analyses.

This clonotype originated in a man aged 18 to 35 in good health and CMV-seronegative. Sample: PBMCs. The chain has TRBV4-1 and TRBJ2-7, with a tentative D call TRBD1 (5 bases). DNA for the CDR3: TGCGCCAGCAGCCCCGGGCAGGGATCCTACGAGCAGTACTTC. It codes for CASSPGQGSYEQYF.